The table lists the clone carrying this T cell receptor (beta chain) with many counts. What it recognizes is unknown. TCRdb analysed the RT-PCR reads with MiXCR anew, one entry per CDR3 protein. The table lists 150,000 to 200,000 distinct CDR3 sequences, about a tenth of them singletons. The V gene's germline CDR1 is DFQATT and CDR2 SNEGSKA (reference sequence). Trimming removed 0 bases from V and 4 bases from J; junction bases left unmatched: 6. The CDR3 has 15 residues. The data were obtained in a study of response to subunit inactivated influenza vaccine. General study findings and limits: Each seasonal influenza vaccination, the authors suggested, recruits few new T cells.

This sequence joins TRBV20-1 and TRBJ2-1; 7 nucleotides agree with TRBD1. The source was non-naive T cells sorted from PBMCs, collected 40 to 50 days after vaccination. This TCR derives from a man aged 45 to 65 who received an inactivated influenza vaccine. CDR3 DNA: TGCAGTGCTAGAGAACAGGGGAGACTTTACAATGAGCAGTTCTTC. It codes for CSAREQGRLYNEQFF.